This entry features one T cell receptor (beta chain) sequence. The antigen remains undetermined. The data are from a study of high-grade serous ovarian cancer treatment subgroups. Study overall: Mean per sample: around 14,000 reads, some 8,100 unique TCR beta rearrangements.

Sequenced by immunoSEQ multiplex PCR; TCRdb stores in-frame clones only, minus some. This repertoire shows under 7,000 clones, more than 75% found once; its top ten account for more than 5.5%. Study-wide points: Tumors within one patient showed repertoire similarity of roughly 0.11 to 0.79. Bulk tumor TCR sequencing gave no spatial information. Clonal relatedness tracked neoantigen level, and by trend copy number and mutation load.

Losses at the gene ends were 0 bases for V and 2 bases for J; bases not matched to a gene: 6. This CDR3 comprises 16 residues. Germline CDR1 reads SGDLS; CDR2 reads YYNGEE. Tumor samples were obtained before definitive surgery or chemotherapy. V is TRBV9 and J is TRBJ2-3, with TRBD1 matching 7 bases. The sequenced material came from tumor tissue. This receptor was obtained from a human donor with high-grade serous ovarian cancer. The CDR3 DNA is TGTGCCAGCAGCGTAGGTACAGGGGTTTACACAGATACGCAGTATTTT. It is translated as CASSVGTGVYTDTQYF. Together with reference TRBV9 and TRBJ2-3, the CDR3 gives the full variable domain: DSGVTQTPKHLITATGQRVTLRCSPRSGDLSVYWYQQSLDQGLQFLIQYYNGEERAKGNILERFSAQQFPDLHSELNLSSLELGDSALYFCASSVGTGVYTDTQYFGPGTRLTVL.